This entry lists 5 T cell receptor beta chains sequenced from one sample in a study of blood T cells in healthy people across ages. For the second PCR, which ran for roughly 7 to 11 cycles, a sample-barcoded 5' primer and a J-beta primer mix were used. MiXCR, applied by TCRdb to the 5' RACE reads, yields one record per CDR3 protein. The repertoire consists of under 2 million distinct CDR3 sequences, with roughly 32% occurring once and the leading ten covering approximately 10%. Sequenced: blood. Receptor source: a woman aged 30 to 39 in good health.

This chain links TRBV20-1 with TRBJ1-5; the D is unclear. This CDR3 comprises 12 residues. Germline CDR1 and CDR2: DFQATT and SNEGSKA (reference sequence). Trimming stripped 2 bases from V and 3 bases from J, with 5 bases between. CDR3 sequence: CSARQLNQPQHF. As DNA, the CDR3 is TGCAGTGCTAGACAGCTCAATCAGCCCCAGCATTTT.

This clonotype was counted only a few times. The chain joins TRBV20-1 to TRBJ2-7; the match to TRBD1 covers 8 bases. Trimming at V came to 5 bases and at J to 2 bases, leaving 5 bases not matched to a gene. The CDR3 runs 13 residues. Germline CDR1 DFQATT, CDR2 SNEGSKA (reference sequence). The CDR3 DNA is TGCAGTGCTCAGGGGGCCGATACCTACGAGCAGTACTTC. It yields the protein CSAQGADTYEQYF.

There are a few counts of this clonotype. The V call is TRBV10-3, the J call TRBJ1-1; no clear D gene. The CDR3 covers 13 residues. Germline lookup yields CDR1 ENHRY and CDR2 SYGVKD. V was pared by 8 bases and J by 6 bases, with 16 bases between. Here the CDR3 DNA reads TGTGCCATCCGTGGTGGCCGCCCCGCTGAAGCTTTCTTT. It is translated as CAIRGGRPAEAFF.

The table lists this clonotype with a few counts. The chain employs TRBV29-1 and TRBJ2-1, with D possibly called TRBD1 or TRBD2 (5 bases each). V dropped 3 bases and J dropped 4 bases, with 16 bases sitting between them. The germline V gene has CDR1 SQVTM and CDR2 ANQGSEA. The CDR3 is made up of 15 amino acids. CDR3 sequence: CSVEGVGRDYNEQFF. For the CDR3, the DNA is TGCAGCGTTGAGGGGGTGGGCAGGGATTACAATGAGCAGTTCTTC.

V and J are TRBV20-1 and TRBJ2-7; D is possibly TRBD1 or TRBD2 (5 bases each). V was shortened by 5 bases and J by 3 bases, with 14 bases between the two germline ends. This CDR3 has 13 amino acids. Germline-derived CDR1 and CDR2 are DFQATT and SNEGSKA (reference sequence). The CDR3 spells CSAQPGTHYEQYF. The CDR3 nucleotides are TGCAGTGCTCAGCCCGGGACCCACTACGAGCAGTACTTC.